This paragraph reports one T cell receptor beta chain. The clone's antigen remains unknown. No much larger clone exists at a distance of one base, and base qualities are not known. The sample is drawn from a study of blood T cell repertoires in COVID-19 (dated by TCRdb to 2018 to 2020). General notes on the study: Samples covering the acute and convalescent phases of COVID-19 were provided by collaborators in the United States, Italy and Spain. Where available, HLA class I and class II types were taken from metadata supplied by the sample provider and were not determined by assay-based typing. Samples came from the ongoing ImmuneRACE study (first 160 participants) plus 1,254 subjects from 6 global collaborators. The prospective study material was composed of cDNA or gDNA derived from T cells, B-cell-depleted T cells, or PBMCs. Deeply sampled blood TCRbeta repertoires from subjects exposed to, actively infected with, or recovered from COVID-19 were included in the dataset. The repertoires were released in a freely available public database intended as a resource for research on the immune response to SARS-CoV-2. A de-identified subject ID, COVID-19 status, age in years and sex were almost always included in the sample metadata. General conclusions and limits of the study: Clinical and demographic metadata were provided uncurated, with the amount varying by source and participant.

Whole blood was collected in K2EDTA tubes by collaborating institutions according to the institutions' own protocols. For TCRbeta analysis, collaborators shipped samples as frozen whole blood, isolated PBMCs, or DNA extracted from either of those sample types. The immunoSEQ Assay, a bias-controlled multiplex PCR, was used to amplify TCRbeta CDR3 regions from genomic DNA. Per the original workflow: Within the assay, amplification of reference gene primers was used to estimate how many nucleated cells each sample contained. To quantify the absolute abundance of each unique TCRbeta CDR3 rearrangement, sequence reads were collapsed and filtered. For each sample, productive Simpson clonality was calculated as the square root of Simpson's diversity index over productive rearrangements. TCRdb mirrors the immuneACCESS table, restricted to in-frame sequences. Some clones are absent from its copies; in checked studies, under half trace to an unresolved V gene, and the reason for the others is unknown. The DNA was the basis for D and trimming; V, J and clone size are from that table. For this sample the table gives roughly 70,000 clones, of which roughly 87% were detected only once. Of the sample, approximately 10% is held by the ten largest clones.

Sequenced material: peripheral blood. The origin of this receptor is an older man with acute or convalescent COVID-19.

The sequenced DNA: TGTGCCAGCAGCTCACTTAGTACAGGGACTGAAGCTTTCTTT. Translation gives CASSSLSTGTEAFF. This chain joins TRBV5-5 to TRBJ1-1; the D gene is possibly TRBD1, with 6 bases matching. V sheds 3 bases and J sheds 5 bases, leaving 14 bases between their ends. Taken from the germline V gene (reference sequence), the CDR1 and CDR2 loops are SGHKS and YYEKEE. There are 14 amino acids in the CDR3, from cysteine to phenylalanine inclusive. CDR3 DNA is the only sequence kept; it has 42 bases, read in frame from the first base.